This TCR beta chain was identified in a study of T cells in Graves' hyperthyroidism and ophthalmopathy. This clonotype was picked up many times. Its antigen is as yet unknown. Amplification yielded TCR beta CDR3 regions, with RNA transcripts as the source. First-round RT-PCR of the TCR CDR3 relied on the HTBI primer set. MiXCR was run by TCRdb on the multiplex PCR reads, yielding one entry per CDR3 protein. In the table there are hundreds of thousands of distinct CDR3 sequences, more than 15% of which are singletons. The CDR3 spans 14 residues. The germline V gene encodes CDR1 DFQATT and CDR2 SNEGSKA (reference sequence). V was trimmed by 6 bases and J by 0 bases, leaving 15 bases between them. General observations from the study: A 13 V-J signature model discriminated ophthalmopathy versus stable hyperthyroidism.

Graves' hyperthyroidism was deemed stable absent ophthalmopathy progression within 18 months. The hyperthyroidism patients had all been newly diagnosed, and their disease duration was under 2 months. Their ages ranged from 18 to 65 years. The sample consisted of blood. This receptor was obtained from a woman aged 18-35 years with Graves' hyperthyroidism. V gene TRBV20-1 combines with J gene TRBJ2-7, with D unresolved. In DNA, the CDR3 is TGCAGTGCCCTAAAACCAGGCCTCTCCTACGAGCAGTACTTC. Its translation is CSALKPGLSYEQYF.